The 31 T cell receptor beta chains given below trace back to one sample, sequenced in a study of blood T cell repertoires in COVID-19. Clones were read by immunoSEQ multiplex PCR, and TCRdb kept only the in-frame ones, dropping some. The sample holds 50,000 to 80,000 clones; roughly three quarters are singletons and the top ten take approximately 15%. The source material was peripheral blood. The receptors here all came from a man in his 60s with COVID-19, enrolled during active disease.

This clone was counted between two and nine times. This sequence joins TRBV7-6 and TRBJ2-3; no clear D. Deletions cut 1 base from V and 0 bases from J, with 8 bases between. Germline CDR1 SGHVS, CDR2 FNYEAQ. This CDR3 has 15 amino acids. The CDR3: CASSLGAQSTDTQYF. CDR3 bases: TGTGCCAGCAGCTTAGGGGCCCAGAGCACAGATACGCAGTATTTT.

This chain connects TRBV7-9 to TRBJ2-3; D perhaps matches TRBD2 (6 bases). The CDR3 is 14 residues long. From germline, CDR1 is SEHNR and CDR2 FQNEAQ (reference sequence). Trimming left V 11 bases short and J 0 bases short, with 15 bases between. As DNA, the CDR3 is TGTGCCGCGGCGGCGGGAACTAGCACAGATACGCAGTATTTT. Protein product: CAAAAGTSTDTQYF.

In DNA, the CDR3 is TGTGCCACCAGTGATTTTGGGACAGGGAGAGAGACCCAGTACTTC. It codes for CATSDFGTGRETQYF. This sequence joins TRBV24-1 and TRBJ2-5, with 9 bases that match TRBD1. The CDR3 covers 15 residues. Trimming removed 1 base from V and 4 bases from J; junction bases left unmatched: 3. The germline V gene encodes CDR1 KGHDR and CDR2 SFDVKD.

This clone was counted a few times. The J gene is TRBJ1-2, the V gene TRBV29-1; tentatively, D is TRBD1 (5 bases). The CDR3 has 13 residues. Per germline, CDR1 SQVTM and CDR2 ANQGSEA. V was trimmed by 1 base and J by 8 bases, leaving 14 bases between them. The CDR3 sequence: CSVEAAGEWGYTF. DNA for the CDR3: TGCAGCGTTGAAGCCGCGGGGGAGTGGGGCTACACCTTC.

V is TRBV6-5 and J is TRBJ2-1, with D perhaps TRBD1 (5 bases). Germline V gene data show CDR1 as MNHEY and CDR2 as SVGAGI. The CDR3 runs to 15 residues. The V gene lost 0 bases and the J gene lost 7 bases, with 13 bases spanning the gap. DNA for the CDR3: TGTGCCAGCAGTTACTCATTCATCAGGGATAATGAGCAGTTCTTC. It is translated as CASSYSFIRDNEQFF.

CDR3 DNA: TGTGCCAGCAAGATCGGCGGTAATAATGAAAAACTGTTTTTT. Translated: CASKIGGNNEKLFF. This chain links TRBV2 with TRBJ1-4; D unclear. Trimming pared 7 bases from V and 4 bases from J, leaving 13 bases between. This CDR3 is built from 14 residues. Germline assignment: CDR1 SNHLY and CDR2 FYNNEI. Full variable domain (outside the CDR3, taken from reference TRBV2 and TRBJ1-4): EPEVTQTPSHQVTQMGQEVILRCVPISNHLYFYWYRQILGQKVEFLVSFYNNEISEKSEIFDDQFSVERPDGSNFTLKIRSTKLEDSAMYFCASKIGGNNEKLFFGSGTQLSVL.

The chain joins TRBV5-1 to TRBJ1-6; D possibly corresponds to TRBD1 (6 bases). V was shortened by 1 base and J by 8 bases, with 10 bases between the two germline ends. The V gene's germline CDR1 is SGHRS and CDR2 YFSETQ. This CDR3 comprises 14 residues. CDR3 loop: CASSLLGADSPLHF. In DNA, the CDR3 is TGCGCCAGCAGCTTGTTGGGGGCCGATTCACCCCTCCACTTT.

This chain links TRBV19 with TRBJ2-5, with 9 nucleotides matching TRBD1. Germline CDR1 is LNHDA and CDR2 is SQIVND (reference sequence). The CDR3 loop spans 13 amino acids. V shed 4 bases and J 5 bases; nucleotides not matched to a gene: 2. CDR3 sequence reads: CASSTQGAETQYF. In DNA form, the CDR3 reads TGTGCCAGTAGTACACAGGGGGCTGAGACCCAGTACTTC.

V usage is TRBV5-7 and J usage is TRBJ1-3; no clear D gene. TRBV5-7 is identified as an open reading frame with a role that is uncertain. Trimming cost V 3 bases and J 3 bases, with 7 bases left between them. The length of the CDR3 is 13 residues. DNA of the CDR3: TGTGCCAGCAGCTGGAGGGTTGGAAACACCATATATTTT. Amino acids: CASSWRVGNTIYF.

The chain is built from TRBV19 and TRBJ1-3; tentative D call: TRBD1 (6 bases). Germline lookup yields CDR1 LNHDA and CDR2 SQIVND (reference sequence). V lost 10 bases and J lost 1, with 14 bases in between. The CDR3 loop spans 14 amino acids. The CDR3 DNA sequence: TGTGCCACTCGAACCAGGGGTTCTGGAAACACCATATATTTT. It encodes CATRTRGSGNTIYF.

J is TRBJ2-7 and V is TRBV28; no clear D gene. This CDR3 has 14 residues. CDR1 and CDR2 from the germline V gene are MDHEN and SYDVKM. The V and J ends lost 3 bases and 2 bases respectively, with 11 bases between them. The CDR3 DNA reads TGTGCCAGCAGTTTTGAGTCTTTTCCCTACGAGCAGTACTTC. Protein: CASSFESFPYEQYF.

V is TRBV28 and J is TRBJ1-3, with D tentatively TRBD1 (5 bases). CDR1 MDHEN and CDR2 SYDVKM come from the germline V gene. V was shortened by 2 bases and J by 2 bases, with 7 bases between the two germline ends. The CDR3 is 14 residues long. The CDR3 reads CASSLGGAGNTIYF. CDR3 coding DNA: TGTGCCAGCAGTTTAGGGGGGGCTGGAAACACCATATATTTT.

This chain uses TRBV5-4 with TRBJ2-2, with D perhaps TRBD2 (5 bases). V was cut by 0 bases and J by 4 bases, with 7 bases left in between. Germline V lookup: CDR1 SGHNT, CDR2 YYREEE (reference sequence). The CDR3 spans 14 residues. The CDR3 reads CASSLGRGTGELFF. For the CDR3, the DNA is TGTGCCAGCAGCTTGGGTCGGGGCACCGGGGAGCTGTTTTTT. Full variable domain (rest looked up from reference TRBV5-4 and TRBJ2-2): ETGVTQSPTHLIKTRGQQVTLRCSSQSGHNTVSWYQQALGQGPQFIFQYYREEENGRGNFPPRFSGLQFPNYSSELNVNALELDDSALYLCASSLGRGTGELFFGEGSRLTVL.

V is TRBV10-3 and J is TRBJ2-1, with D tentatively TRBD1 (6 bases). V gave up 6 bases and J gave up 9 bases, with 21 bases separating them. Per the germline V gene, CDR1 is ENHRY and CDR2 is SYGVKD. CDR3 size: 15 residues. The chain's CDR3 is CAISDTLYRVGEQFF. In DNA, the CDR3 is TGTGCCATCAGCGACACCCTGTACAGGGTGGGTGAGCAGTTCTTC.

This rearrangement joins TRBV7-2 to TRBJ2-3; no definite D call. With 1 base removed from V and 1 base from J, the gap between germline ends came to 6 bases. Germline CDR1 SGHTA, CDR2 FQGNSA. This CDR3 has 14 amino acids. CDR3 protein: CASSLGPGTDTQYF. CDR3 DNA: TGTGCCAGCAGCTTAGGCCCGGGCACAGATACGCAGTATTTT. Full variable domain (missing parts from reference TRBV7-2 and TRBJ2-3): GAGVSQSPSNKVTEKGKDVELRCDPISGHTALYWYRQSLGQGLEFLIYFQGNSAPDKSGLPSDRFSAERTGGSVSTLTIQRTQQEDSAVYLCASSLGPGTDTQYFGPGTRLTVL.

The chain carries TRBV7-3 and TRBJ2-5, with D possibly matching TRBD1 (6 bases). In germline, CDR1 is SGHTA, CDR2 FQGTGA. CDR3 length: 13 residues. V was pared by 4 bases and J by 5 bases, with 11 bases between. CDR3 in DNA: TGTGCCAGCAGCTCCGACAGGACCGAGACCCAGTACTTC. The encoded protein is CASSSDRTETQYF. Combining the CDR3 with reference TRBV7-3 and TRBJ2-5 gives the whole variable domain GAGVSQTPSNKVTEKGKYVELRCDPISGHTALYWYRQSLGQGPEFLIYFQGTGAADDSGLPNDRFFAVRPEGSVSTLKIQRTERGDSAVYLCASSSDRTETQYFGPGTRLLVL.

The V and J genes are TRBV4-2 and TRBJ1-2; D not resolved. There are 12 residues in the CDR3. Trimming removed 1 base at V and 10 bases at J, with 10 bases between. Germline-derived CDR1 and CDR2 are LGHNA and YNFKEQ. The CDR3 sequence: CASSQGREYYTF. CDR3 nucleotide sequence: TGTGCCAGCAGCCAAGGACGGGAGTACTACACCTTC.

The J gene is TRBJ1-6, the V gene TRBV2; 7 positions agree with TRBD1. Germline assignment: CDR1 SNHLY and CDR2 FYNNEI. The CDR3 is 13 residues long. V was clipped by 10 bases and J by 6 bases; unmatched bases: 6. The CDR3 spells CAITGQTNSPLHF. CDR3 sequence (DNA): TGTGCCATCACGGGACAGACTAATTCACCCCTCCACTTT.

The table lists this clone with a few counts. This sequence joins TRBV18 and TRBJ1-5; 7 nucleotides agree with TRBD1. V lost 2 bases and J lost 1; bases outside the gene matches: 5. Germline CDR1 is KGHSH and CDR2 is LQKENI. The CDR3 has 16 amino acids. The CDR3 sequence: CASSPFRGQSNQPQHF. CDR3 DNA sequence: TGTGCCAGCTCACCATTCCGGGGACAGAGCAATCAGCCCCAGCATTTT.

J is TRBJ2-2 and V is TRBV6-5, with TRBD2 matching 9 bases. The V and J ends lost 4 bases and 7 bases, in that order; junction bases with no gene match: 7. This CDR3 comprises 15 residues. From germline, CDR1 is MNHEY and CDR2 SVGAGI. Here the CDR3 reads CASSFGGGAFGELFF. The DNA of the CDR3 is TGTGCCAGCAGTTTCGGCGGGGGGGCCTTCGGGGAGCTGTTTTTT.

DNA for the CDR3: TGTGCCAGCAGCCGATCCGGGACAGGGAAGAGGAATGAGCAGTTCTTC. Its protein product is CASSRSGTGKRNEQFF. The chain has TRBV7-6 and TRBJ2-1, with 9 bases matching TRBD1. Germline CDR1 SGHVS, CDR2 FNYEAQ. The CDR3 sequence is 16 residues long. V lost 5 bases and J lost 7; bases outside the gene matches: 12.

CDR3 residues: CASGGTARYEQYF. For the CDR3, the DNA is TGTGCCAGCGGGGGGACAGCCAGGTACGAGCAGTACTTC. This rearrangement joins TRBV27 to TRBJ2-7, with TRBD1 as a possible D gene (7 bases). The CDR3 totals 13 residues. Germline-derived CDR1 and CDR2 are MNHEY and SMNVEV (reference sequence). Trimming removed 8 bases at V and 4 bases at J, with 15 bases between.

The chain carries TRBV29-1 and TRBJ2-1; the match to TRBD2 covers 11 bases. Germline CDR1 is SQVTM and CDR2 is ANQGSEA. The CDR3 covers 14 residues. Trimming removed 6 bases from V and 3 bases from J; junction bases left unmatched: 4. The CDR3: CSVGGLAGYNEQFF. DNA for the CDR3: TGCAGCGTCGGAGGACTAGCGGGCTACAATGAGCAGTTCTTC.

The table lists this clone with many counts. V gene TRBV5-1 combines with J gene TRBJ2-5; D might be TRBD1 (5 bases). The CDR3 is 14 residues long. Trimming took off 1 base at V and 3 bases at J, with 10 bases between the two ends. Germline loops: CDR1 SGHRS, CDR2 YFSETQ. The CDR3 reads CASSLRRVEETQYF. CDR3 nucleotide sequence: TGCGCCAGCAGCTTGCGCAGGGTTGAAGAGACCCAGTACTTC.

The rearrangement uses TRBV7-2 and TRBJ1-5; maybe TRBD1 (5 bases). V lost 7 bases and J lost 0, with 22 bases in between. Germline loops: CDR1 SGHTA, CDR2 FQGNSA. The CDR3 totals 18 residues. The CDR3 loop reads CASIQPRAGPNSNQPQHF. The DNA of the CDR3 is TGTGCCAGCATCCAACCACGGGCAGGGCCCAATAGCAATCAGCCCCAGCATTTT.

The gene calls are TRBV5-6 and TRBJ1-5; TRBD1 matches at 9 bases. V shed 3 bases, J shed 7 bases, and the junction held 5 bases outside the gene matches. The germline V gene encodes CDR1 SGHDT and CDR2 YYEEEE. The CDR3 has 14 amino acids. CDR3 DNA: TGTGCCAGCAGCTGGACAGGGGACGGACAGCCCCAGCATTTT. Translation gives CASSWTGDGQPQHF. Full variable domain (rest looked up from reference TRBV5-6 and TRBJ1-5): DAGVTQSPTHLIKTRGQQVTLRCSPKSGHDTVSWYQQALGQGPQFIFQYYEEEERQRGNFPDRFSGHQFPNYSSELNVNALLLGDSALYLCASSWTGDGQPQHFGDGTRLSIL.

The chain links TRBV7-6 to TRBJ2-7; 8 bases match TRBD2. CDR3 length: 16 amino acids. Germline CDR1 reads SGHVS; CDR2 reads FNYEAQ. J gave up 5 bases and V 4 bases, and 13 bases lay outside the gene matches. Here the CDR3 DNA reads TGTGCCAGCAGCTCGGTCGCAGCGGGGGTGCCCAACGAGCAGTACTTC. It specifies CASSSVAAGVPNEQYF. Drawing the rest from reference TRBV7-6 and TRBJ2-7, the complete variable domain is GAGVSQSPRYKVTKRGQDVALRCDPISGHVSLYWYRQALGQGPEFLTYFNYEAQQDKSGLPNDRFSAERPEGSISTLTIQRTEQRDSAMYRCASSSVAAGVPNEQYFGPGTRLTVT.

The rearrangement links TRBV6-6 to TRBJ2-7; D is perhaps TRBD1 (5 bases). The CDR3 is made up of 13 amino acids. The germline V and J ends were trimmed by 4 bases and 4 bases, with 11 bases remaining between them. Germline V CDR1 and CDR2: MNHNY, SVGAGI (reference sequence). The CDR3 DNA reads TGTGCCAGCAGTTCCAACAGGCTTTACGAGCAGTACTTC. Amino acid sequence: CASSSNRLYEQYF.

The gene calls are TRBV7-3 and TRBJ2-3; 8 bases fit TRBD1. Germline assignment: CDR1 SGHTA and CDR2 FQGTGA. The trim removed 4 bases at V and 7 bases at J, leaving 4 bases unmatched. This CDR3 is built from 13 residues. This chain's CDR3 is CASSSYRGNTQYF. In DNA form, the CDR3 reads TGTGCCAGCAGCTCCTACAGGGGGAATACGCAGTATTTT.

The chain combines TRBV11-2 with TRBJ2-1; a weak D match, TRBD1 (6 bases). Germline assignment: CDR1 SGHAT and CDR2 FQNNGV. The germline V and J ends were trimmed by 7 bases and 4 bases, with 17 bases remaining between them. The CDR3 sequence is 15 residues long. The CDR3 region is CASMPLTGRYNEQFF. CDR3 sequence (DNA): TGTGCCAGCATGCCGCTCACAGGGAGATACAATGAGCAGTTCTTC.

This chain uses TRBV15 with TRBJ2-3; D not certain. The germline V gene encodes CDR1 LNHNV and CDR2 YYDKDF (reference sequence). Trimming stripped 5 bases from V and 2 bases from J, with 14 bases between. The CDR3 runs to 15 residues. The CDR3 loop is CATSVDKDYTDTQYF. The CDR3 nucleotides read TGTGCCACCAGCGTAGACAAGGATTACACAGATACGCAGTATTTT.